This TCR beta chain originates from a study of T-cell memory formation after mild COVID-19. Study observations and caveats: Largely, contracting CD4+ clones fell within CM and EM, and contracting CD8+ clones within EMRA.

About this clonotype itself: The antigen is undetermined.

J was trimmed by 3 bases and V by 2 bases; bases with no gene match: 5. The length of the CDR3 is 16 residues. CDR1 is SGHRS, CDR2 YFSETQ, per germline. Amplification by 5'RACE using constant-segment primers produced TCR alpha and TCR beta cDNA libraries that carried sample barcodes and UMIs. TCRdb re-called the 5' RACE reads through MiXCR, storing one row per CDR3 protein. The sample lists roughly 620,000 distinct CDR3 sequences; roughly 17% were seen once. The sequence derives from an adult woman who had mild COVID-19 (a few samples of this study predate the infection). Cell type and time point are not known. Sequencing was performed on PBMCs or a T cell subset sorted from them (not recorded which). The V and J genes are TRBV5-1 and TRBJ2-1; TRBD2 matches 10 bases. The CDR3 loop is CASSFTSGVYYNEQFF. CDR3 DNA sequence: TGCGCCAGCAGCTTCACTAGCGGGGTTTACTACAATGAGCAGTTCTTC.